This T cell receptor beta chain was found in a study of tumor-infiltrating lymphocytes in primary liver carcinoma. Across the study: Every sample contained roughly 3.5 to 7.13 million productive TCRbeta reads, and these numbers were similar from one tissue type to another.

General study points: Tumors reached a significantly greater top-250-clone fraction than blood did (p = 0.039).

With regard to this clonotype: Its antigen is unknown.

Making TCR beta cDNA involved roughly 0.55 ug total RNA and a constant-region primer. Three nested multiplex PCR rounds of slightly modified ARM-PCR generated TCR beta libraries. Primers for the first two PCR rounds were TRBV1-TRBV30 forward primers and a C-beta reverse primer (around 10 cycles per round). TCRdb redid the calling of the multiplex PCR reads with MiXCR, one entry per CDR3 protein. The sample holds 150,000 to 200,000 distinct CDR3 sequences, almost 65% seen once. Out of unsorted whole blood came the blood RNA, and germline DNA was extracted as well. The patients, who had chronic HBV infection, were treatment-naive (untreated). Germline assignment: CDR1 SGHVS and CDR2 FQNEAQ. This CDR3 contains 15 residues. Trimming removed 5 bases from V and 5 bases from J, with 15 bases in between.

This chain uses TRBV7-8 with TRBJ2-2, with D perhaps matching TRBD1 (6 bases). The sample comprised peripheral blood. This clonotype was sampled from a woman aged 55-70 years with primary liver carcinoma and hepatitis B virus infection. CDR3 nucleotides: TGTGCCAGCAGCATGGGGCAGGGGTTGACCGGGGAGCTGTTTTTT. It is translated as CASSMGQGLTGELFF.